This is a list of T cell receptor beta chains from one sample in a study of T cell responses to AZD1222 COVID-19 vaccine. Repertoires were generated with immunoSEQ multiplex PCR, while TCRdb's copy carries only in-frame clones and drops some. This sample carries 65,000 to 70,000 clones, about four fifths of them seen once, and the ten largest clones take 5% to 6.5%. This specimen was peripheral blood, taken 28 days after the second AZD1222 dose. The origin of the receptors is an adult who received the AZD1222 COVID-19 vaccine. The conserved cysteine and the conserved F or W are not part of the CDR3 here. The order of the fields is V gene, J gene, CDR3 protein.

TRBV11-2	TRBJ2-2	ASTGGFFRELF
TRBV3-1/TRBV3-2	TRBJ2-2	ASSQDYSVTGELF
TRBV3-1/TRBV3-2	TRBJ1-1	ASSELTSVTQKKRCF
TRBV5-5	TRBJ2-7	ASSLEVQLWNEQY
TRBV11-2	TRBJ2-2	ASSLRSDRGTGELF
TRBV7-9	TRBJ2-7	ASSQGPRGNHNEQY
TRBV6-1	TRBJ2-1	ASSERVGRVSIEQF
TRBV11-2	TRBJ1-1	ASSKGGTGNPNTEAF
TRBV5-1	TRBJ1-5	ASSLAGVEGNQPQH
TRBV4-3	TRBJ1-1	ASSQDGTRRAEAF
TRBV19	TRBJ1-3	ASSDLGTGGNTIY
TRBV11-2	TRBJ2-5	ASSEYYGHRKRTQY
TRBV7-2	TRBJ1-6	ASSPRTGRNSPLH
TRBV12-5	TRBJ2-7	ASGFRPSSYEQY
TRBV2	TRBJ1-2	ASKQFRDGRYGYT
TRBV5-6	TRBJ2-7	ASSLGQIDEQY
TRBV18	TRBJ2-3	ASSPPGLVADTQY
TRBV5-4	TRBJ2-1	ASSLVGDSYNEQF
TRBV5-1	TRBJ1-2	ASSLFGTTNYGYT
TRBV6-2/TRBV6-3	TRBJ2-7	ASSYSISGTGDRHEQY
TRBV24-1	TRBJ1-1	ATSQGFGTEAF
TRBV4-1	TRBJ1-2	ASSREPIPVLARGYT
TRBV10-2	TRBJ1-1	ASSDRGQANTEAF
TRBV5-1	TRBJ2-7	ASSLAGGQYEQY
TRBV6-5	TRBJ1-5	ASRKGNQPQH
TRBV7-2	TRBJ2-5	ASSWDSEETQY
TRBV12-5	TRBJ1-5	ASGSGQSNQPQH
TRBV7-2	TRBJ2-3	ASSLATSGVNTQY
TRBV5-6	TRBJ1-4	ASSLAGFSEKLF
TRBV5-1	TRBJ2-2	ASNPAGTGELF
TRBV28	TRBJ1-5	ASTGGNQPQH
TRBV29-1	TRBJ2-3	SAQGQGLGDTQY
TRBV5-6	TRBJ1-1	ASSLETGVAEAF
TRBV11-3	TRBJ2-5	ASSPGISGVEETQY
TRBV2	TRBJ1-3	ASRSRAGNTIY
TRBV5-1	TRBJ1-4	ASSAEGYPDEKLF
TRBV3-1/TRBV3-2	TRBJ1-1	ASSQDGGANTEAF
TRBV30	TRBJ1-2	AWGLEDYGYT
TRBV5-6	TRBJ1-1	ASSTPVNTEAF
TRBV4-1	TRBJ2-2	ASSPTGTMNTGELF
TRBV19	TRBJ1-5	ASSGTGGNQPQH
TRBV11-2	TRBJ1-1	ASRSHLNTEAF
TRBV28	TRBJ2-7	ASSRGRSSYEQY
TRBV13	TRBJ2-7	ASSLAMDYEQY
TRBV10-1	TRBJ2-4	ASRRTSKNIQY
TRBV7-9	TRBJ1-1	ASSTTTGYEAF
TRBV10-2	TRBJ2-7	ASTGTSGSYEQY
TRBV7-9	TRBJ2-7	ASSPGQGPSREQY
TRBV15	TRBJ2-5	ATSRWTDRETQY
TRBV7-2	TRBJ1-5	ASSLRQGVVQPQH
TRBV4-3	TRBJ2-7	ASSQDIRGSYEQY
TRBV5-1	TRBJ2-3	ASSLAITSGGGTDTQY